The following is a T cell receptor beta chain sequence with its context. This specimen belongs to a study of blood T cell repertoires in COVID-19. Study overall: Whether acute or convalescent, the COVID-19 samples came from the United States, Italy and Spain. Nucleic acid was either cDNA or gDNA, and it came from T cells, B-cell-depleted T cells, or PBMCs.

J was trimmed by 2 bases and V by 4 bases; bases with no gene match: 6. Germline CDR1 and CDR2: LGHDT and YNNKEL (reference sequence). The length of the CDR3 is 15 residues. Original processing notes: Nucleated cell counts were estimated from reference gene primer amplification. The protocol was immunoSEQ multiplex PCR, while the TCRdb copy is restricted to in-frame clones and leaves out a portion. V and J calls and clone size come straight from that table; D and trimming were deduced from the DNA. The profile shows about 54,000 clones, approximately 81% of them singletons. This TCR came from a man aged 45-60 years with acute or convalescent COVID-19. Sequencing was performed on peripheral blood. This chain joins TRBV3-1 (or the pseudogene TRBV3-2) and TRBJ2-7, with 9 nucleotides matching TRBD1. The CDR3: CASSPAGQGTYEQYF. The CDR3 DNA reads as TGTGCCAGCAGCCCCGCGGGACAGGGAACCTACGAGCAGTACTTC.